This TCR beta chain derives from a study of beta chain features in type 1 diabetes. CDR1 and CDR2 from the germline V gene are MNHEY and SVGAGI. The CDR3 consists of 14 residues. V shed 4 bases and J 6 bases; nucleotides not matched to a gene: 6. Of the isolated RNA, all was reverse transcribed, and so the sequenced material was expressed TCRB transcripts. TCRdb's copy holds only in-frame clones and misses some; the assay was immunoSEQ multiplex PCR. The sample has a few hundred thousand clones, 10% to 15% seen once; the top ten hold around 0.015%. The sequence derives from a man aged 18-30 years in good health. The V gene is TRBV6-5, the J gene TRBJ2-1; 7 bases are a match to TRBD1. Source material: naive CD4+ T cells from blood. The CDR3 is CASSFANRGNEQFF. DNA of the CDR3: TGTGCCAGCAGTTTTGCAAACAGGGGCAATGAGCAGTTCTTC.